The 25 T cell receptor beta chains listed next were all sequenced from one sample in a study of blood T cell repertoires in COVID-19. Sequenced by immunoSEQ multiplex PCR; TCRdb stores in-frame clones only, minus some. The data show around 160,000 clones, with around 81% seen just once and 8% to 13% held by the top ten. Sequenced: peripheral blood. These receptors all come from a man in his 60s with active or convalescent COVID-19.

This clone was detected a few times. The chain links TRBV3-1 (or the pseudogene TRBV3-2) to TRBJ2-5, with 13 bases lining up with TRBD2. Losses at the gene ends were 5 bases for V and 3 bases for J; bases not matched to a gene: 3. CDR3 length: 15 residues. The germline V gene encodes CDR1 LGHDT and CDR2 YNNKEL (reference sequence). The CDR3 DNA sequence: TGTGCCAGCAGCTTTACTAGCGGGAGGGAAGAGACCCAGTACTTC. This codes for CASSFTSGREETQYF.

This chain uses TRBV5-8 with TRBJ2-7; 8 positions agree with TRBD1. V lost 6 bases, J lost 0 bases, and 11 bases stayed unmatched. Germline V gives CDR1 SGHTS, CDR2 YDEGEE. The CDR3 extends over 16 amino acids. The CDR3: CASTTQGARSSYEQYF. Here the CDR3 DNA reads TGTGCCAGCACCACCCAGGGGGCCCGCAGCTCCTACGAGCAGTACTTC.

This clone appeared a few times. The chain couples TRBV6-5 to TRBJ1-6, with 8 nucleotides matching TRBD1. The ends lost 4 bases at V and 7 bases at J; junction bases unmatched: 6. In germline, CDR1 is MNHEY, CDR2 SVGAGI. There are 15 residues in the CDR3. The CDR3 loop reads CASSSRTGKNSPLHF. CDR3 bases: TGTGCCAGCAGTTCCCGGACAGGGAAAAATTCACCCCTCCACTTT.

This chain joins TRBV5-4 and TRBJ2-3; D gene ambiguous. Per the germline V gene, CDR1 is SGHNT and CDR2 is YYREEE (reference sequence). The CDR3 is 13 residues long. V gave up 0 bases and J gave up 5 bases, with 7 bases separating them. This chain's CDR3 is CASSLVSQDTQYF. In nucleotides, the CDR3 is TGTGCCAGCAGCTTGGTGAGTCAAGATACGCAGTATTTT.

CDR3 region: CASTPTGGTRGYTF. The CDR3 DNA reads TGTGCCAGCACCCCTACGGGTGGGACTCGCGGCTACACCTTC. The chain recombines TRBV6-5 with TRBJ1-2, with D perhaps TRBD1 (5 bases). This CDR3 region has 14 residues. Germline V CDR1 and CDR2: MNHEY, SVGAGI. Trimming pared 7 bases from V and 8 bases from J, leaving 20 bases between.

The chain employs TRBV29-1 and TRBJ2-5; D might be TRBD2 (5 bases). The length of the CDR3 is 12 residues. Germline V CDR1 and CDR2: SQVTM, ANQGSEA. CDR3 DNA: TGCAGTACCTTCGGGGTCCAAGAGACCCAGTACTTC. Translated, it gives CSTFGVQETQYF.

This chain joins TRBV5-1 and TRBJ2-2; 8 nucleotides match TRBD2. Germline loops: CDR1 SGHRS, CDR2 YFSETQ. The CDR3 loop spans 16 amino acids. The V segment lost 4 bases and the J segment 6 bases; nucleotides outside the gene matches: 11. The chain's CDR3 is CASSIGLAQVPGELFF. Here the CDR3 DNA reads TGCGCCAGCAGCATAGGACTAGCTCAAGTTCCCGGGGAGCTGTTTTTT.

The rearrangement joins TRBV11-2 to TRBJ1-1, with D possibly being TRBD1 (5 bases). The germline V gene encodes CDR1 SGHAT and CDR2 FQNNGV. This CDR3 is built from 18 residues. Deletions cut 5 bases from V and 1 base from J, with 23 bases between. In DNA, the CDR3 is TGTGCCAGCAGCGAAAAGGAATGGGACTTCTTATCGAACACTGAAGCTTTCTTT. Its protein is CASSEKEWDFLSNTEAFF.

The gene calls are TRBV2 and TRBJ1-5; 8 nucleotides agree with TRBD1. This CDR3 region has 15 residues. The V gene's germline CDR1 is SNHLY and CDR2 FYNNEI. V dropped 7 bases and J dropped 5; count of bases not matched to a gene: 10. CDR3 loop: CASILSTGGDQPQHF. CDR3 in DNA: TGTGCCAGCATTCTTTCTACAGGGGGTGATCAGCCCCAGCATTTT.

This sequence joins TRBV11-2 and TRBJ2-7; weak D call: TRBD1 (5 bases). Trimming took 8 bases from V and 1 from J, leaving 12 bases between them. Germline lookup yields CDR1 SGHAT and CDR2 FQNNGV. The CDR3 totals 13 residues. CDR3 protein: CASGHAVSYEQYF. CDR3 DNA: TGTGCCAGCGGACACGCCGTGTCCTACGAGCAGTACTTC.

The V gene is TRBV25-1, the J gene TRBJ2-5; 7 nucleotides line up with TRBD2. Germline assignment: CDR1 MGHDK and CDR2 SYGVNS. Trimming removed 8 bases from V and 2 bases from J; junction bases left unmatched: 8. This CDR3 contains 14 residues. The CDR3 nucleotides are TGTGCCAGCGGGAGGGCAGAACCACAAGAGACCCAGTACTTC. It yields the protein CASGRAEPQETQYF.

This sequence joins TRBV3-1 (or the pseudogene TRBV3-2) and TRBJ1-5; D uncertain. The length of the CDR3 is 15 residues. V shed 1 base and J shed 4 bases, with 11 bases lying between them. From germline, CDR1 is LGHDT and CDR2 YNNKEL (reference sequence). The CDR3 loop is CASSQGFGVNQPQHF. The CDR3 DNA reads TGTGCCAGCAGCCAAGGGTTTGGAGTAAATCAGCCCCAGCATTTT.

V usage is TRBV7-2 and J usage is TRBJ2-3; 8 nucleotides line up with TRBD1. Germline V lookup: CDR1 SGHTA, CDR2 FQGNSA. V shed 4 bases, J shed 1 base, and the junction held 4 bases outside the gene matches. The CDR3 is 15 residues long. The CDR3 is CASSSGTGRTDTQYF. DNA for the CDR3: TGTGCCAGCAGCTCAGGGACAGGCCGCACAGATACGCAGTATTTT. The variable domain in full, completed from reference TRBV7-2 and TRBJ2-3, reads GAGVSQSPSNKVTEKGKDVELRCDPISGHTALYWYRQSLGQGLEFLIYFQGNSAPDKSGLPSDRFSAERTGGSVSTLTIQRTQQEDSAVYLCASSSGTGRTDTQYFGPGTRLTVL.

The gene calls are TRBV5-6 and TRBJ1-1; no firm D call. This CDR3 comprises 15 residues. V was cut by 6 bases and J by 0 bases, with 15 bases left in between. The germline gives CDR1 SGHDT, CDR2 YYEEEE. CDR3 protein: CASNPRLTMNTEAFF. DNA for the CDR3: TGTGCCAGCAACCCTAGGCTGACTATGAACACTGAAGCTTTCTTT.

J is TRBJ2-7 and V is TRBV13; 10 positions match TRBD2. V trimming: 5 bases; J trimming: 2 bases; junction bases outside the gene matches: 6. This CDR3 is built from 15 residues. From germline, CDR1 is PRHDT and CDR2 FYEKMQ (reference sequence). The CDR3 DNA is TGTGCCAGCAGCACCCTAGCGGGGGTCGCCTACGAGCAGTACTTC. Amino acid sequence: CASSTLAGVAYEQYF.

This chain links TRBV5-1 with TRBJ1-5, with 8 bases lining up with TRBD1. There are 14 residues in the CDR3. Germline CDR1 SGHRS, CDR2 YFSETQ. The V and J ends lost 2 bases and 7 bases, in that order; junction bases with no gene match: 5. The CDR3 region is CASSLQGVGQPQHF. In DNA form, the CDR3 reads TGCGCCAGCAGCTTACAGGGGGTAGGGCAGCCCCAGCATTTT.

The CDR3 DNA is TGTGCCAGCAGCATCTCAAGAGGATTCACAGATACGCAGTATTTT. Amino acids: CASSISRGFTDTQYF. The chain recombines TRBV21-1 with TRBJ2-3; the D call of TRBD2 is as the table states it, not checked on the DNA. TRBV21-1 is flagged as a pseudogene. CDR3 size: 15 residues.

The chain uses TRBV3-1 (or the pseudogene TRBV3-2) and TRBJ2-3; D unclear. V was pared by 0 bases and J by 2 bases, with 9 bases between. CDR1 and CDR2 (germline): LGHDT, YNNKEL (reference sequence). CDR3 size: 15 residues. The CDR3 nucleotides are TGTGCCAGCAGCCAAGATTTGGGCCTCACAGATACGCAGTATTTT. This sequence encodes CASSQDLGLTDTQYF.

The chain combines TRBV28 with TRBJ2-1, with 7 bases fitting TRBD2. Germline V gene data show CDR1 as MDHEN and CDR2 as SYDVKM. The CDR3 runs 15 residues. The V segment lost 7 bases and the J segment 3 bases; nucleotides outside the gene matches: 9. CDR3 protein: CASINAASGYNEQFF. DNA for the CDR3: TGTGCCAGCATCAATGCGGCTAGCGGCTACAATGAGCAGTTCTTC. Together with reference TRBV28 and TRBJ2-1, the CDR3 gives the full variable domain: DVKVTQSSRYLVKRTGEKVFLECVQDMDHENMFWYRQDPGLGLRLIYFSYDVKMKEKGDIPEGYSVSREKKERFSLILESASTNQTSMYLCASINAASGYNEQFFGPGTRLTVL.

This clone was counted at least ten times. This sequence joins TRBV7-9 and TRBJ2-1; 11 bases agree with TRBD2. V dropped 4 bases and J dropped 5; count of bases not matched to a gene: 7. This CDR3 is built from 16 residues. Germline lookup yields CDR1 SEHNR and CDR2 FQNEAQ (reference sequence). CDR3 bases: TGTGCCAGCAGCTCGCTTAGCGGGAGGGGGGACAATGAGCAGTTCTTC. Its translation is CASSSLSGRGDNEQFF.

The chain uses TRBV6-5 and TRBJ2-7; tentatively, D is TRBD1 (5 bases). With 6 bases removed from V and 12 bases from J, the gap between germline ends came to 12 bases. The CDR3 contains 10 residues. CDR1 MNHEY and CDR2 SVGAGI come from the germline V gene. The CDR3 loop is CASSDSTRYF. The CDR3 coding sequence is TGTGCCAGCAGCGACAGCACCAGGTACTTC.

This clone has only one observation. This chain joins TRBV11-2 and TRBJ2-7; no definite D call. The V gene lost 1 base and the J gene lost 1 base, with 8 bases spanning the gap. Germline assignment: CDR1 SGHAT and CDR2 FQNNGV. The CDR3 is 14 residues long. The CDR3 coding sequence is TGTGCCAGCAGCTTAGCCAGATTATCCTACGAGCAGTACTTC. This translates into CASSLARLSYEQYF.

This clone was seen a single time. The genes are TRBV5-1 and TRBJ1-1; 7 bases agree with TRBD1. The CDR3 extends over 16 amino acids. Unmatched junction bases numbered 9, after V lost 4 bases and J lost 0 bases. Germline CDR1 SGHRS, CDR2 YFSETQ. CDR3 region: CASSPVGQALNTEAFF. The CDR3 DNA reads as TGCGCCAGCAGCCCCGTCGGACAGGCCCTGAACACTGAAGCTTTCTTT.

V usage is TRBV11-2 and J usage is TRBJ1-6, with TRBD1 identical over 9 bases. The CDR3 consists of 14 residues. V dropped 5 bases and J dropped 8; count of bases not matched to a gene: 4. Germline V gene lookup returns CDR1 SGHAT and CDR2 FQNNGV. CDR3 in DNA: TGTGCCAGCAGCCAACAGGGGGCTGATTCACCCCTCCACTTT. This translates into CASSQQGADSPLHF.

J is TRBJ1-1 and V is TRBV11-2; TRBD1 aligns across 7 bases. J lost 4 bases, V lost 2 bases, and 7 bases had no gene match. The CDR3 contains 15 residues. Germline V CDR1 and CDR2: SGHAT, FQNNGV. CDR3 DNA sequence: TGTGCCAGCAGCTTATGGGTACAGGGGAGCACTGAAGCTTTCTTT. Translation gives CASSLWVQGSTEAFF.